This T cell receptor beta chain was sequenced during a study of shared clonotypes between healthy human individuals. TCRdb keeps only in-frame clones here, not all; method: immunoSEQ multiplex PCR. Here the sample spans some 2.1 million clones, approximately 92% being singletons. Overall study results and limits: In this cohort, only blood was sampled, and tissue repertoires likely differ.

Naivety among CD8 cells was defined by CD45RO negativity and positive CCR7 selection, thereby excluding terminally differentiated effector memory CD45RA+ cells. CDR3 length: 13 residues. From germline, CDR1 is SQVTM and CDR2 ANQGSEA. The V and J ends lost 6 bases and 5 bases respectively, with 16 bases between them. About this clone itself: Its antigen is undetermined.

Sequenced sample: naive CD8+ T cells from PBMCs. The sequence was collected from a young man in good health. Some clones in this sample may be carry-over from other donors' samples. The chain couples TRBV29-1 to TRBJ1-2; tentative D call: TRBD1 (6 bases). CDR3 bases: TGCAGCGTCCGCCTCCGGACAGATTATGGCTACACCTTC. It translates to CSVRLRTDYGYTF.